One sample yielded the 6 T cell receptor beta chains listed below, sequenced in a study of T cell responses to AZD1222 COVID-19 vaccine. Sequencing was performed with immunoSEQ multiplex PCR; in TCRdb, only in-frame clones are kept and a portion is missing. Among 130,000 to 150,000 clones listed, more than 75% were seen once. Sequencing used peripheral blood, obtained on day 0 of MenACWY control vaccination. Receptor source: an adult in good health.

The chain combines TRBV16 with TRBJ1-5; D unresolved. Germline V lookup: CDR1 KGHSY, CDR2 FQNENV. The V and J ends lost 5 bases and 0 bases respectively, with 8 bases between them. The CDR3 has 14 amino acids. The CDR3 DNA reads TGTGCCAGCAGCTTTTCTTATAGCAATCAGCCCCAGCATTTT. It codes for CASSFSYSNQPQHF.

The chain employs TRBV5-1 and TRBJ2-2; 10 bases fit TRBD1. Unmatched junction bases numbered 3, after V lost 0 bases and J lost 4 bases. There are 16 residues in the CDR3. Germline-derived CDR1 and CDR2 are SGHRS and YFSETQ. The CDR3 here is CASSLGQGASTGELFF. CDR3 DNA: TGCGCCAGCAGCTTGGGACAGGGGGCGAGCACCGGGGAGCTGTTTTTT.

The chain has TRBV10-3 and TRBJ1-6; D is perhaps TRBD1 (5 bases). CDR3 length: 13 residues. Trimming stripped 6 bases from V and 6 bases from J, with 9 bases between. CDR1 is ENHRY and CDR2 is SYGVKD in the germline V gene. CDR3 region: CAIRPDSNSPLHF. The CDR3 coding sequence is TGTGCCATCAGACCCGACAGTAATTCACCCCTCCACTTT.

The chain couples TRBV29-1 to TRBJ1-1; D might be TRBD1 (6 bases). The CDR3 is 12 residues long. Germline-derived CDR1 and CDR2 are SQVTM and ANQGSEA. The V and J ends lost 6 bases and 4 bases respectively, with 12 bases between them. The CDR3: CSVPGGITEAFF. The CDR3 coding sequence is TGCAGCGTCCCCGGGGGCATCACTGAAGCTTTCTTT.

The table lists this clone with many counts. The chain links TRBV7-8 to TRBJ2-7, with TRBD2 as a possible D gene (5 bases). The germline V gene encodes CDR1 SGHVS and CDR2 FQNEAQ. The CDR3 covers 14 residues. Trimming stripped 2 bases from V and 7 bases from J, with 15 bases between. CDR3 nucleotide sequence: TGTGCCAGCAGCTTAATGCCTACTAGTAGTGAGCAGTACGTC. It is translated as CASSLMPTSSEQYV.

The chain links TRBV18 to TRBJ2-3; possible D gene TRBD2, 5 bases. Trimming removed 2 bases from V and 0 bases from J, with 12 bases in between. The CDR3 is made up of 16 amino acids. Per germline, CDR1 KGHSH and CDR2 LQKENI. CDR3 DNA: TGTGCCAGCTCACCATGGGCCGGGGAGAGCACAGATACGCAGTATTTT. Translating gives CASSPWAGESTDTQYF.